These T cell receptor beta chains were read from a single sample in a study of T-cell memory formation after mild COVID-19. TCRdb re-derived calls from the 5' RACE reads in MiXCR, one entry per CDR3 protein. In the table there are roughly 50,000 distinct CDR3 sequences, more than 8% of which are singletons. The sample comprised PBMCs or a T cell subset sorted from them (not recorded which). The source is a man between 18 and 35 years old who had mild COVID-19 (a few samples of this study predate the infection). Cell type and time point are not known. The CDR3 runs from the conserved cysteine through the conserved F or W.

cdr3_length j_call v_call cdr3_aa
12 TRBJ2-7 TRBV6-6 CATFAGLYEQYF
14 TRBJ2-2 TRBV4-3 CASSQVLTTGELFF
14 TRBJ2-5 TRBV7-2 CASRPPGPMETQYF
15 TRBJ1-6 TRBV7-2 CASSLAGGIDSPLHF
13 TRBJ1-1 TRBV20-1 CSAPEPRSTEAFF
15 TRBJ2-5 TRBV7-6 CASSTQTGYQETQYF
15 TRBJ1-1 TRBV20-1 CSARPGATLNTEAFF
15 TRBJ2-3 TRBV12-3/TRBV12-4 CASSFRGPSTDTQYF
15 TRBJ1-2 TRBV3-1 CASSLQGGGSFGYTF
15 TRBJ2-3 TRBV5-1 CASSLDRGWEDTQYF
16 TRBJ1-1 TRBV6-5 CASSLRFTTANTEAFF
15 TRBJ1-6 TRBV20-1 CSARAGTGNNSPLHF